Each of the 2 T cell receptor beta chains below was sequenced from the same sample in a study of cytomegalovirus exposure and HLA in healthy donors. The PCR was carried out with 60 Vbeta primers and 13 Jbeta primers. Produced via immunoSEQ multiplex PCR; TCRdb's table is partial and in-frame only. This table has about 150,000 clones, around 79% appearing once. Sequencing input: PBMCs. The receptors shown here come from a man aged 25-45 years in good health and CMV-seropositive.

The rearrangement uses TRBV30 and TRBJ2-7; D perhaps matches TRBD1 (5 bases). V was cut by 3 bases and J by 9 bases, with 18 bases left in between. CDR3 length: 13 amino acids. Germline loops: CDR1 GTSNPN, CDR2 SVGIG (reference sequence). The CDR3 bases are TGTGCCTGGAGCGCAGGGCCTAATCGCGGGCAGTACTTC. Amino acid sequence: CAWSAGPNRGQYF. Together with reference TRBV30 and TRBJ2-7, the CDR3 gives the full variable domain: SQTIHQWPATLVQPVGSPLSLECTVEGTSNPNLYWYRQAAGRGLQLLFYSVGIGQISSEVPQNLSASRPQDRQFILSSKKLLLSDSGFYLCAWSAGPNRGQYFGPGTRLTVT.

V and J are TRBV2 and TRBJ2-5, with 10 bases matching TRBD1. The CDR3 contains 16 residues. In germline, CDR1 is SNHLY, CDR2 FYNNEI. The J segment lost 5 bases and the V segment lost 6 bases, leaving 12 bases of the junction unmatched. CDR3 DNA sequence: TGTGCCAGCAGAATCGGCCGGACAGGGGGTTTCGAGACCCAGTACTTC. As protein: CASRIGRTGGFETQYF. Based on the CDR3 plus reference TRBV2 and TRBJ2-5, the full variable domain is EPEVTQTPSHQVTQMGQEVILRCVPISNHLYFYWYRQILGQKVEFLVSFYNNEISEKSEIFDDQFSVERPDGSNFTLKIRSTKLEDSAMYFCASRIGRTGGFETQYFGPGTRLLVL.